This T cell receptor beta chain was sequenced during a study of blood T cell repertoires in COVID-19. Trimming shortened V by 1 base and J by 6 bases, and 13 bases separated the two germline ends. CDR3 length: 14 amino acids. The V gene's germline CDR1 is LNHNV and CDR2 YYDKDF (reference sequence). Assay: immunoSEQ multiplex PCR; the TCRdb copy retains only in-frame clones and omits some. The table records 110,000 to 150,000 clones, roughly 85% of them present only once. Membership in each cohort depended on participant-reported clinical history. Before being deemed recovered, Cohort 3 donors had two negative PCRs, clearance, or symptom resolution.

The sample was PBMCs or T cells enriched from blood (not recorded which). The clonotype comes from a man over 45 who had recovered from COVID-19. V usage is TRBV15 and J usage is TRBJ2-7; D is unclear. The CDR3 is CATSRGVSTSEQYF. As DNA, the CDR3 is TGTGCCACCAGCAGAGGAGTTAGCACCAGCGAGCAGTACTTC. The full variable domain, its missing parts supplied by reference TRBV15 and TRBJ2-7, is DAMVIQNPRYQVTQFGKPVTLSCSQTLNHNVMYWYQQKSSQAPKLLFHYYDKDFNNEADTPDNFQSRRPNTSFCFLDIRSPGLGDTAMYLCATSRGVSTSEQYFGPGTRLTVT.